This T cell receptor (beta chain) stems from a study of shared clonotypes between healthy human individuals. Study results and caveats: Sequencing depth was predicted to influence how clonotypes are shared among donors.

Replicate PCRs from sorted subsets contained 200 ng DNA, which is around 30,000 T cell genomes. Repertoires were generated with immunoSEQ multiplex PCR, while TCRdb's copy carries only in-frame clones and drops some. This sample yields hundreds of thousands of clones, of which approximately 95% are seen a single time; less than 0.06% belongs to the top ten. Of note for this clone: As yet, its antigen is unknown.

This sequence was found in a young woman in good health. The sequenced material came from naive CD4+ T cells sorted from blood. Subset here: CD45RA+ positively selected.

DNA of the CDR3: TGTGCCAGCAGCCCCACCGGGACAGTTTATGGCTACACCTTC. Amino acids: CASSPTGTVYGYTF. V and J are TRBV5-4 and TRBJ1-2, with TRBD1 identical over 7 bases. V dropped 4 bases and J dropped 5; count of bases not matched to a gene: 8. Germline assignment: CDR1 SGHNT and CDR2 YYREEE (reference sequence). The CDR3 consists of 14 residues.